The 13 T cell receptor beta chains below all came from one sample that was sequenced in a study of CD8 T cells in Susac syndrome. The RNA, about 0.5 to 1 ug, was put through reverse transcription using random hexamers. TCRdb reprocessed the immunoSEQ multiplex PCR reads via MiXCR and lists one record per CDR3 protein. This sample has about 190,000 distinct CDR3 sequences, with over 85% found just once. Sequenced sample: CD4+ T cells from PBMCs. The receptor set was obtained from a human donor in good health.

The rearrangement uses TRBV20-1 and TRBJ2-3, with D possibly being TRBD2 (7 bases). The CDR3 sequence is 15 residues long. Germline V gives CDR1 DFQATT, CDR2 SNEGSKA (reference sequence). With 5 bases removed from V and 3 bases from J, the gap between germline ends came to 18 bases. Here the CDR3 DNA reads TGCAGTGCTTCCCCCGGGGGGCAGGGGACAGATACGCAGTATTTT. Its translation is CSASPGGQGTDTQYF.

This chain uses TRBV29-1 with TRBJ2-3; D gene uncertain. The V gene lost 6 bases and the J gene lost 2 bases, with 6 bases spanning the gap. This CDR3 is 11 amino acids long. CDR1 is SQVTM and CDR2 is ANQGSEA in the germline V gene. CDR3 amino acids: CSVRITDTQYF. The CDR3 DNA is TGCAGCGTCCGGATCACAGATACGCAGTATTTT.

V gene TRBV29-1 combines with J gene TRBJ2-1; D gene uncertain. Germline V gene lookup returns CDR1 SQVTM and CDR2 ANQGSEA. CDR3 size: 14 residues. V shed 8 bases and J shed 3 bases, with 17 bases lying between them. CDR3 coding DNA: TGCAGCTCCATTCGGCAGATCAACTACAATGAGCAGTTCTTC. Translating it yields CSSIRQINYNEQFF.

The V gene is TRBV5-1, the J gene TRBJ2-3, with 10 nucleotides matching TRBD1. This CDR3 is 16 amino acids long. Germline assignment: CDR1 SGHRS and CDR2 YFSETQ. J gave up 3 bases and V 4 bases, and 8 bases lay outside the gene matches. CDR3 residues: CASSARQGAMTDTQYF. The CDR3 DNA reads as TGCGCCAGCAGCGCGCGACAGGGGGCGATGACAGATACGCAGTATTTT.

The chain has TRBV27 and TRBJ1-1; D ambiguous. The CDR3 length is 14 residues. Deletions cut 4 bases from V and 0 bases from J, with 9 bases between. In germline, CDR1 is MNHEY, CDR2 SMNVEV (reference sequence). The CDR3 region has the DNA TGTGCCAGCAGTTCCTCCAGCCTGAACACTGAAGCTTTCTTT. Translating gives CASSSSSLNTEAFF.

V and J are TRBV12-3 or TRBV12-4 and TRBJ2-2, with 8 bases aligning to TRBD1. CDR3 size: 15 residues. V was pared by 0 bases and J by 5 bases, with 2 bases of the junction left unmatched. This CDR3 is CASSLAGQGTGELFF. In nucleotides, the CDR3 is TGTGCCAGCAGTTTAGCCGGACAGGGTACCGGGGAGCTGTTTTTT.

This chain connects TRBV30 to TRBJ2-1; maybe TRBD2 (6 bases). Trimming pared 4 bases from V and 4 bases from J, leaving 14 bases between. This CDR3 region has 14 residues. The V gene's germline CDR1 is GTSNPN and CDR2 SVGIG (reference sequence). This CDR3 is CAWTWDSGYNEQFF. DNA for the CDR3: TGTGCCTGGACTTGGGACTCGGGTTACAATGAGCAGTTCTTC.

The chain employs TRBV24-1 and TRBJ1-5; D is uncertain. Germline V gives CDR1 KGHDR, CDR2 SFDVKD. V lost 3 bases and J lost 9, with 8 bases in between. This CDR3 comprises 12 residues. For the CDR3, the DNA is TGTGCCACCAGTGATGATAACCGGCCCCAGCATTTT. Amino acids: CATSDDNRPQHF.

This chain connects TRBV4-1 to TRBJ2-1; D is ambiguous. CDR3 length equals 19 residues. The germline V and J ends were trimmed by 4 bases and 0 bases, with 22 bases remaining between them. Germline V gives CDR1 MGHRA, CDR2 YSYEKL. The CDR3 DNA follows: TGCGCCAGCAGCCGAATCCCTGTCCCTTCCCTGAGCTCCTACAATGAGCAGTTCTTC. Translating it yields CASSRIPVPSLSSYNEQFF.

About this clonotype itself: One junction end disagrees with the germline gene, perhaps due to a read error. This rearrangement joins TRBV7-7 to TRBJ2-3; D might be TRBD2 (5 bases). Germline assignment: CDR1 SSHAT and CDR2 FNYEAQ (reference sequence). CDR3 size: 13 residues. This CDR3 is CASSLLGEGTQYF. The CDR3 DNA sequence: TGTGCTAGCAGCTTACTCGGCGAGGGAACGCAGTATTTT.

This chain links TRBV10-3 with TRBJ2-2; a possible D gene is TRBD2 (6 bases). The CDR3 is 15 residues long. V shed 3 bases and J shed 6 bases, with 14 bases lying between them. Per germline, CDR1 ENHRY and CDR2 SYGVKD. The CDR3 is CAISDGPGVSGELFF. The CDR3 region has the DNA TGTGCCATCAGTGACGGCCCGGGGGTCTCCGGGGAGCTGTTTTTT.

This rearrangement joins TRBV6-1 to TRBJ1-5, with a possible D match to TRBD1 (6 bases). The CDR3 spans 14 residues. V lost 3 bases to trimming and J lost 6 bases, with 12 bases between them. CDR1 MNHNS and CDR2 SASEGT come from the germline V gene. CDR3 sequence: CASSEGGAGQPQHF. In DNA form, the CDR3 reads TGTGCCAGCAGTGAGGGGGGGGCTGGTCAGCCCCAGCATTTT.

This chain uses TRBV19 with TRBJ2-5, with 7 bases matching TRBD1. The CDR3 spans 13 residues. Trimming at V came to 6 bases and at J to 6 bases, leaving 7 bases not matched to a gene. Germline V gene sequence: CDR1 LNHDA, CDR2 SQIVND (reference sequence). The CDR3 sequence is CASSLDRSKTQYF. CDR3 nucleotide sequence: TGTGCCAGTAGCCTGGACAGGTCGAAGACCCAGTACTTC.